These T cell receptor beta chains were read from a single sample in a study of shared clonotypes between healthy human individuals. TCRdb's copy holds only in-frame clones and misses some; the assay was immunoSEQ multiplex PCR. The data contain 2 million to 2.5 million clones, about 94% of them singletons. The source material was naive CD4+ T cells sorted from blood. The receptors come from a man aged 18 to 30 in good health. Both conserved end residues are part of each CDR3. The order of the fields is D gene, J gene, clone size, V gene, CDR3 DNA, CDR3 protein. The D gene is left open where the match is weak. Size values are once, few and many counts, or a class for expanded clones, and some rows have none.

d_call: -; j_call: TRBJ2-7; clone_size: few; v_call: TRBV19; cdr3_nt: TGTGCCAGTAGTATCAAGACTCATACCTACGAGCAGTACTTC; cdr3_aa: CASSIKTHTYEQYF
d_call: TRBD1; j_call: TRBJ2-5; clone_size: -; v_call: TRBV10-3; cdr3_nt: TGTGCCACCTCCGGGACAGGGGGCGACCAAGAGACCCAGTACTTC; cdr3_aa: CATSGTGGDQETQYF
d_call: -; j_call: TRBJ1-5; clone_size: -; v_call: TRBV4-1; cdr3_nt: TGCGCCAGCAGCCAAGGAGTCATCCGTGGGCCAAATCAGCCCCAGCATTTT; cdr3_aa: CASSQGVIRGPNQPQHF
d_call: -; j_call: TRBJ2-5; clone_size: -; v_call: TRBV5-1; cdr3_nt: TGCGCCAGCAGCCGAAACGAGGGGGAAGAGACCCAGTACTTC; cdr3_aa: CASSRNEGEETQYF
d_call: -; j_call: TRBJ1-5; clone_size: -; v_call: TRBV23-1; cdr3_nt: TGCGCCAGCAGTCAACCGGGACATAGGGTGAGGGGAAATCAGCCCCAGCATTTT; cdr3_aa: CASSQPGHRVRGNQPQHF
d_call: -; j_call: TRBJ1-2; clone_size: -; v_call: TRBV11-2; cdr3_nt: TGTGCCAGCACTACAATAAGGGGCGGATATGGCTACACCTTC; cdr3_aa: CASTTIRGGYGYTF
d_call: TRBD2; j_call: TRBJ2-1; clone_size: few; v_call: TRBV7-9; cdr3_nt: TGTGCCAGCAGCTTAGCGTCTAGCGGGGGCGTCAGGGAGCAGTTCTTC; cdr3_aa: CASSLASSGGVREQFF
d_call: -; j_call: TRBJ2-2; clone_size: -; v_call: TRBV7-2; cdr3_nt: TGTGCCAGCAGCTTATATGGGAGTGCGAACACCGGGGAGCTGTTTTTT; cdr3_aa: CASSLYGSANTGELFF
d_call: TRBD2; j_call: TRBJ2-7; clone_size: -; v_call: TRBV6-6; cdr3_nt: TGTGCCAGCAGTACCGGGACTAGCGGGGCCTACGAGCAGTACTTC; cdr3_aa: CASSTGTSGAYEQYF
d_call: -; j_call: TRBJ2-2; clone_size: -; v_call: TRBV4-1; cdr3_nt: TGCGCCAGCAGCCAAGATCTGGGGACTCCTACCGGGGAGCTGTTTTTT; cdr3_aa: CASSQDLGTPTGELFF
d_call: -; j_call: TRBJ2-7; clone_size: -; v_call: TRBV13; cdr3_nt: TGTGCCAGCAGCTTAGGACGGAAATCCTACGAGCAGTACTTC; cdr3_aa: CASSLGRKSYEQYF
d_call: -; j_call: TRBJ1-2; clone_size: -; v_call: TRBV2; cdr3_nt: TGTGCCAGCAGTGATAGTATGGGTCGGATATATGGCTACACCTTC; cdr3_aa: CASSDSMGRIYGYTF
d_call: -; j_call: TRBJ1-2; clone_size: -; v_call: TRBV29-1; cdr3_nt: TGCAGCGTTGAGGAGGCCAACTATGGCTACACCTTC; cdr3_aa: CSVEEANYGYTF